This T cell receptor (beta chain) was sequenced in a study of identical twins. General observations from the study: For monozygotic twins, models underestimated out-of-frame TCR alpha sharing.

cDNA molecules carried unique molecular identifiers, and template switching added a universal primer site. TCRdb processed the 5' RACE reads anew with MiXCR; each CDR3 protein has one entry. The profile shows around 370,000 distinct CDR3 sequences, 9% to 10% of them singletons. Many counts were recorded for this clonotype. Its antigen is still unknown. V was clipped by 1 base and J by 9 bases; unmatched bases: 12. The CDR3 is 15 residues long. CDR1 is DFQATT and CDR2 is SNEGSKA in the germline V gene (reference sequence). The material sequenced was naive T cells sorted from blood. The rearrangement joins TRBV20-1 to TRBJ2-1; TRBD2 matches at 7 bases. The TCR was taken from a woman aged 45-65 years in good health. CDR3: CSARGPGGPSGEQFF. As DNA, the CDR3 is TGCAGTGCTAGAGGACCGGGAGGACCGTCGGGTGAGCAGTTCTTC.